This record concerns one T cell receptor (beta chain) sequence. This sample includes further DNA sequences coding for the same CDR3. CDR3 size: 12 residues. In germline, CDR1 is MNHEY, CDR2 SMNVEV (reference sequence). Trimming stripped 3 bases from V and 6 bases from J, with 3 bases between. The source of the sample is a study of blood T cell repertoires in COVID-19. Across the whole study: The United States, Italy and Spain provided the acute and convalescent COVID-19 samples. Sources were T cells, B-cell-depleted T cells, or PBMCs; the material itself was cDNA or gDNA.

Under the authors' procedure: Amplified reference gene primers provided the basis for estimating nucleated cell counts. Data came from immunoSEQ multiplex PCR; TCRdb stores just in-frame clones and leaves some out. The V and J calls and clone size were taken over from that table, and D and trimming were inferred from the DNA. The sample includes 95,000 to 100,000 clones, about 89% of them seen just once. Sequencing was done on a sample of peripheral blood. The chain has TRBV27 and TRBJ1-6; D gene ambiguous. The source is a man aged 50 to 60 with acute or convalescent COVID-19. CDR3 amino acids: CASSFLNSPLHF. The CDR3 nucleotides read TGTGCCAGCAGTTTCCTTAATTCACCCCTCCACTTT.